The following is a T cell receptor beta chain sequence with its context. Its antigen is not identified. A J-beta primer mix and a sample-barcoded 5' primer were used in a second PCR of roughly 6 to 11 cycles. Each cDNA molecule was tagged by a template-switch adaptor that had 12 random nucleotides. TCRdb ran MiXCR on the 5' RACE reads and lists one entry per CDR3 protein. Counted here are over 600,000 distinct CDR3 sequences, 21% occurring once; the ten biggest clones make up 3.5% to 4%. This entry is derived from a study of blood T cells in healthy people across ages. Findings and limits, study-wide: Roughly linear age-related decline in beta diversity appeared, significant by age 40.

This receptor was identified in a man aged 65-85 years in good health. Input material: blood.

The CDR3 DNA follows: TGCAGTGCTAGGGCTCAGGGGGCTGGGGCCAAAAACATTCAGTACTTC. Residues: CSARAQGAGAKNIQYF. The gene calls are TRBV20-1 and TRBJ2-4; TRBD1 agrees at 8 bases. J lost 1 base, V lost 3 bases, and 8 bases had no gene match. The CDR3 runs to 16 residues. CDR1 is DFQATT and CDR2 is SNEGSKA in the germline V gene (reference sequence).